Below, one T cell receptor (beta chain) is given with its context. This record comes from a study of T cell responses to AZD1222 COVID-19 vaccine. The length of the CDR3 is 14 residues. Germline lookup yields CDR1 MDHEN and CDR2 SYDVKM. V trimming: 3 bases; J trimming: 7 bases; junction bases outside the gene matches: 7. TCRdb keeps only in-frame clones here, not all; method: immunoSEQ multiplex PCR. Of more than 85,000 clones detected, approximately 90% appear once; the ten largest clones hold 15%. This sequence was found in an adult who received the AZD1222 COVID-19 vaccine. The material sequenced was peripheral blood, taken 28 days after the second AZD1222 dose. The V gene is TRBV28, the J gene TRBJ2-3; 7 bases fit TRBD2. As DNA, the CDR3 is TGTGCCAGCAGTTTGGGGGGAGGGGCTCATACGCAGTATTTT. As protein: CASSLGGGAHTQYF.